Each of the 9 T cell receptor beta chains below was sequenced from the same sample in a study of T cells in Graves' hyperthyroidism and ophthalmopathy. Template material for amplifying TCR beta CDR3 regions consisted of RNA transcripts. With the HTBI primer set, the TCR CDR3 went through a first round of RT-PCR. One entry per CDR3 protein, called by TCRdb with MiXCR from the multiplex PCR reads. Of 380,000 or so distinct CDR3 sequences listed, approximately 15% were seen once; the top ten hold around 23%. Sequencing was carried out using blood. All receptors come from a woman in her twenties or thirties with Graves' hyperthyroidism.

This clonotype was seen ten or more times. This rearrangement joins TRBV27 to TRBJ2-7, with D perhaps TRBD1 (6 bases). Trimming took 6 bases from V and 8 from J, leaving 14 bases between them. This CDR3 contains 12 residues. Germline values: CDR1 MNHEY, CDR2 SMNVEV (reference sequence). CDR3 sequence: CASSPQGIKQYF. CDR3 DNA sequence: TGTGCCAGCAGCCCACAGGGAATCAAGCAGTACTTC.

CDR3 DNA: TGTGCCAGCACCCCGGGACTTCAAGAGACCCAGTACTTC. Residues: CASTPGLQETQYF. The chain combines TRBV12-3 or TRBV12-4 with TRBJ2-5; D is perhaps TRBD2 (6 bases). V gave up 7 bases and J gave up 2 bases, with 11 bases separating them. The length of the CDR3 is 13 residues.

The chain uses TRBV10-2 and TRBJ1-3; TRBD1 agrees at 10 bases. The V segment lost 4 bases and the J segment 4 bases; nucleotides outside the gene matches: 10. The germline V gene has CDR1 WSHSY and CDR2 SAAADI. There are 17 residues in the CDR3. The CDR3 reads CASSATGTGASGNTIYF. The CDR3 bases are TGCGCCAGCAGTGCGACCGGGACAGGGGCATCAGGAAACACCATATATTTT.

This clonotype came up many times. CDR3 amino acids: CSVGTATTEAFF. CDR3 bases: TGCAGCGTTGGGACCGCAACCACTGAAGCTTTCTTT. The chain has TRBV29-1 and TRBJ1-1; D is undetermined. CDR1 SQVTM and CDR2 ANQGSEA come from the germline V gene. The CDR3 is made up of 12 amino acids. Trimming removed 4 bases from V and 4 bases from J, with 10 bases in between.

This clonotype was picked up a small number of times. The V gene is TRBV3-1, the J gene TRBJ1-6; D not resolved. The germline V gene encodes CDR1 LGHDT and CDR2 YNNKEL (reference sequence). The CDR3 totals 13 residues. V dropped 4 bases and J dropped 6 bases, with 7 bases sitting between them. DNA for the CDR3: TGTGCCAGCAGCCGGCCCGCTAATTCACCCCTCCACTTT. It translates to CASSRPANSPLHF.

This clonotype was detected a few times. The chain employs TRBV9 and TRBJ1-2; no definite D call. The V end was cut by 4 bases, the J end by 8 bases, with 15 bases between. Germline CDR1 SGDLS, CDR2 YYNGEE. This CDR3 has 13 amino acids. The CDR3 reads CASSPGWERGYTF. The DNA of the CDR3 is TGTGCCAGCAGCCCGGGGTGGGAGAGAGGCTACACCTTC.

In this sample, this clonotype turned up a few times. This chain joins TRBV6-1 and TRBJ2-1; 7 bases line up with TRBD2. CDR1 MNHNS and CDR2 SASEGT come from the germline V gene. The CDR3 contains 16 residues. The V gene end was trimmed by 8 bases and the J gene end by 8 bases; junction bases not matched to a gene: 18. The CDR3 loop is CASSSLAELWPYEQFF. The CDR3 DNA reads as TGTGCCAGCTCAAGCCTAGCGGAGCTATGGCCCTATGAGCAGTTCTTC.

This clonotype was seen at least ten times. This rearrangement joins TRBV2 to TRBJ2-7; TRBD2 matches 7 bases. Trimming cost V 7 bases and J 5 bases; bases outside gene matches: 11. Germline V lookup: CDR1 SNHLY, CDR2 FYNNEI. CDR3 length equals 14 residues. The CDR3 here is CASILDSGLDEQYF. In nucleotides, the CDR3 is TGTGCCAGCATACTCGATAGCGGGCTTGACGAGCAGTACTTC.

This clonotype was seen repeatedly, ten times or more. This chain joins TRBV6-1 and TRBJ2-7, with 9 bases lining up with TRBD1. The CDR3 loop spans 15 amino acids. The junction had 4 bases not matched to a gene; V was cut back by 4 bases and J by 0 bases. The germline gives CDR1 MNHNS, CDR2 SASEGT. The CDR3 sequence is CASSAGTGSSYEQYF. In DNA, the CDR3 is TGTGCCAGCAGTGCCGGGACAGGGAGCTCCTACGAGCAGTACTTC.